The 11 T cell receptor beta chains below all came from one sample that was sequenced in a study of T cells in women clearing cervical HPV infection. Some clones are missing from TCRdb's copy, which holds only in-frame ones; the method was immunoSEQ multiplex PCR. This sample's table reports tens of thousands of clones. The sample was blood buffy coat. The origin of the receptors is a woman aged 18 to 69 with a cervical HPV16 infection that either progressed to CIN3+ or cleared (not recorded which).

In terms of frequency, this clone is medium-sized. Read data end 3 residues before the CDR3 end; the end is taken from the germline J gene. The chain combines TRBV2 with TRBJ2-1; D not resolved. The germline CDR1 and CDR2 sequences are SNHLY and FYNNEI. Between the trimmed V and J ends, which lost 2 bases and 4 bases, there was a span of 15 bases. This CDR3 is built from 16 residues. The CDR3 loop reads CASSERPLVYYNEQFF. The CDR3 DNA, read in part, is TGTGCCAGCAGTGAACGTCCCCTAGTGTATTACAATGAG.

As concerns this clone: The read ends 3 residues shy of where the CDR3 ends; the end is completed using the germline J gene. V and J are TRBV12-5 and TRBJ1-1; D may be TRBD1 (6 bases). Trimming shortened V by 7 bases and J by 1 base, and 16 bases separated the two germline ends. CDR3 size: 15 residues. Germline CDR1 LGHNT, CDR2 FRNRAP. The sequenced part of the CDR3 DNA is TGTGCTAGTGCCCTACCAGGGGCAGCGAACACTGAA. Translated: CASALPGAANTE. The whole CDR3 reads CASALPGAANTEAFF. Looking up the rest from reference TRBV12-5 and TRBJ1-1 gives the full variable domain: DARVTQTPRHKVTEMGQEVTMRCQPILGHNTVFWYRQTMMQGLELLAYFRNRAPLDDSGMPKDRFSAEMPDATLATLKIQPSEPRDSAVYFCASALPGAANTEAFFGQGTRLTVV.

Of note for this clone: Read sequence stops 3 residues before the CDR3 end, and the germline J gene provides the missing end. This chain joins TRBV5-8 and TRBJ1-6, with no clear D. The CDR3 runs to 14 residues. The germline V and J ends were trimmed by 7 bases and 8 bases, with 16 bases remaining between them. The germline CDR1 and CDR2 sequences are SGHTS and YDEGEE. This chain's CDR3 is CASLRLLLDSPLHF. The sequenced CDR3 bases are TGTGCCAGCCTCAGGCTCCTATTGGATTCACCC.

Note on this clone: The missing CDR3 end, 3 residues past where the read stops, is filled in from the germline J gene. The rearrangement joins TRBV4-2 to TRBJ2-5; D not resolved. Germline V gives CDR1 LGHNA, CDR2 YNFKEQ. CDR3 length equals 11 residues. V lost 5 bases to trimming and J lost 5 bases, with 6 bases between them. CDR3 sequence reads: CASSSRETQYF. The sequenced part of the CDR3 DNA is TGTGCCAGCAGCTCTCGGGAGACC.

With respect to this clone: Read sequence stops 3 residues before the CDR3 end, and the germline J gene provides the missing end. The genes are TRBV6-1 and TRBJ1-3; 9 bases fit TRBD1. CDR3 size: 15 residues. Per the germline V gene, CDR1 is MNHNS and CDR2 is SASEGT. V shed 1 base, J shed 2 bases, and the junction held 0 bases outside the gene matches. The CDR3 DNA, read in part, is TGTGCCAGCAGTGAAGGGGACAGGGCTGGAAACACC. Protein sequence: CASSEGDRAGNT. The whole CDR3 region reads CASSEGDRAGNTIYF.

On this clone itself: Read coverage stops 3 residues before the CDR3 terminus; the germline J gene supplies the remainder. The rearrangement links TRBV7-2 to TRBJ2-5, with 7 positions matching TRBD2. This CDR3 has 14 residues. The germline CDR1 and CDR2 sequences are SGHTA and FQGNSA. V lost 1 base, J lost 7 bases, and 6 bases stayed unmatched. The CDR3 here is CASSLVVLAATQYF. The DNA read from the CDR3 is TGTGCCAGCAGCTTAGTTGTGCTAGCGGCGACC.

With regard to this clone: The read falls 3 residues short of the CDR3 end, and the missing part is taken from the germline J gene. The chain joins TRBV11-2 to TRBJ1-6; no clear D. Germline loops: CDR1 SGHAT, CDR2 FQNNGV. The CDR3 totals 14 residues. The V end was cut by 5 bases, the J end by 6 bases, with 11 bases between. The covered CDR3 bases are TGTGCCAGCAGCCCCCTGAGGCCTAATTCACCC. This translates into CASSPLRPNSP. The CDR3, in full, reads CASSPLRPNSPLHF.

On this clone itself: The observed sequence ends 3 residues before the CDR3 terminus, with the missing tail filled in from the germline J gene. The chain couples TRBV30 to TRBJ1-1, with a weak D call TRBD1 (6 bases). The germline CDR1 and CDR2 sequences are GTSNPN and SVGIG (reference sequence). The CDR3 has 13 residues. The germline V and J ends were trimmed by 3 bases and 5 bases, with 13 bases remaining between them. The CDR3 protein is CAWRTGRGTEAFF. CDR3 DNA, as far as it was read: TGTGCCTGGAGGACAGGAAGAGGTACTGAA.

As regards this clone: The read falls 3 residues short of the CDR3 end, and the missing part is taken from the germline J gene. V and J are TRBV7-9 and TRBJ2-4, with a weak D call TRBD1 (6 bases). The CDR3 extends over 15 amino acids. The germline V gene has CDR1 SEHNR and CDR2 FQNEAQ (reference sequence). The CDR3 loop reads CASSPTGSANYGQYF. The CDR3 bases that were read are TGTGCCAGCAGCCCAACAGGGTCTGCTAACTATGGT.

To note about this clone: Read sequence stops 3 residues before the CDR3 end, and the germline J gene provides the missing end. The V gene is TRBV20-1, the J gene TRBJ2-1, with 10 bases fitting TRBD2. This CDR3 is built from 13 residues. Germline-derived CDR1 and CDR2 are DFQATT and SNEGSKA (reference sequence). The J segment lost 7 bases and the V segment lost 6 bases, leaving 6 bases of the junction unmatched. This CDR3 is CSARLAGVNEQFF. The sequenced CDR3 bases are TGCAGTGCCAGGCTAGCGGGGGTTAATGAG.

Notes on this clone: The CDR3 extends 3 residues past the end of the read, so its final part is completed from the germline J gene. The V call is TRBV11-2, the J call TRBJ1-5; D not resolved. V was pared by 0 bases and J by 4 bases, with 10 bases between. Germline V gene data show CDR1 as SGHAT and CDR2 as FQNNGV. The CDR3 length is 15 residues. The DNA read from the CDR3 is TGTGCCAGCAGCTTAGAGGCAGGTTTTAATCAGCCC. Its translation: CASSLEAGFNQP. The full CDR3 is CASSLEAGFNQPQHF.